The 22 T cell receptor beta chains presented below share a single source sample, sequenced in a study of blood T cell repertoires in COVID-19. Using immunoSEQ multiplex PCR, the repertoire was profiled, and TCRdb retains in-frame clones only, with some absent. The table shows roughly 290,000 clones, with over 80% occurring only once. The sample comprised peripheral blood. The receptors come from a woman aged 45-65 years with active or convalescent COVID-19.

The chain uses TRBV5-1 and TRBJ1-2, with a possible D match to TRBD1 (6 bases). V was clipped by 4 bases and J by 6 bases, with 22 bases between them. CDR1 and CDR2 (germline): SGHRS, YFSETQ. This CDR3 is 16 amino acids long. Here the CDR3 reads CASSLGGGRGHDGYTF. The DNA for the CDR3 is TGCGCCAGCAGCCTTGGAGGCGGCAGGGGTCATGATGGCTACACCTTC.

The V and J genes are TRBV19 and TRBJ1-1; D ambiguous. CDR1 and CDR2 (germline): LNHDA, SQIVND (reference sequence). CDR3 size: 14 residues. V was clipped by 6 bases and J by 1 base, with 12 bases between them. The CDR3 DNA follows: TGTGCCAGTAGCCCGGACTTAGGGAACACTGAAGCTTTCTTT. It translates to CASSPDLGNTEAFF.

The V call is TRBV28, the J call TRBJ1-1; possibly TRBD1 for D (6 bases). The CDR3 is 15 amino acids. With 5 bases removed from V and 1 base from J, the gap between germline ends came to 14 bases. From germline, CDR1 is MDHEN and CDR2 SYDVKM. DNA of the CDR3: TGTGCCAGCAGTACAATCAGGGGTCCGAACACTGAAGCTTTCTTT. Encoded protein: CASSTIRGPNTEAFF.

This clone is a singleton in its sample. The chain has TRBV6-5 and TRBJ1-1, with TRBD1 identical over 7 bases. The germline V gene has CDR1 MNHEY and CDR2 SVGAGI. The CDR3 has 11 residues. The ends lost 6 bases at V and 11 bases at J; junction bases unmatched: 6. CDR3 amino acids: CASSDRVAAFF. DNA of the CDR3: TGTGCCAGCAGCGACAGGGTAGCGGCTTTCTTT.

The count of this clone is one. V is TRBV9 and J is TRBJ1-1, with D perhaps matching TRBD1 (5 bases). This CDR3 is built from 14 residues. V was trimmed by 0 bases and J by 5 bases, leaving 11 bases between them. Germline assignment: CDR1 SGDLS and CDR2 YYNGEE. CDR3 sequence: CASSVGGETTEAFF. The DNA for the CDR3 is TGTGCCAGCAGCGTAGGGGGGGAAACGACTGAAGCTTTCTTT.

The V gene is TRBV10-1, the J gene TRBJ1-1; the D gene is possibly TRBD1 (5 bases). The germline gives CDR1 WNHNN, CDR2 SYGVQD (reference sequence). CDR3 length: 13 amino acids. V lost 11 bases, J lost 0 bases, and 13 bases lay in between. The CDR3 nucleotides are TGCGCCGGGGTGGACACCATGAACACTGAAGCTTTCTTT. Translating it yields CAGVDTMNTEAFF.

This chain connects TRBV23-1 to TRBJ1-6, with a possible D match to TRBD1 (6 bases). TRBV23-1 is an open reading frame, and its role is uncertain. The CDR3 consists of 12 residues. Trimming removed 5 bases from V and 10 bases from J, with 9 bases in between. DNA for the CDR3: TGCGCCAGCAGTAGGGGGAAATCACCCCTCCACTTT. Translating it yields CASSRGKSPLHF.

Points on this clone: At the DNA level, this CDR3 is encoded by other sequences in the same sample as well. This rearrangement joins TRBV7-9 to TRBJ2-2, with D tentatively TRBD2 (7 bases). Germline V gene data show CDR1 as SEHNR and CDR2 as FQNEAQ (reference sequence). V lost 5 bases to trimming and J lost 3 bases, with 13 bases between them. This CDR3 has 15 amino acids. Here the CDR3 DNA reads TGTGCCAGCAGCCCCCGAGGGGGGGACACCGGGGAGCTGTTTTTT. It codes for CASSPRGGDTGELFF.

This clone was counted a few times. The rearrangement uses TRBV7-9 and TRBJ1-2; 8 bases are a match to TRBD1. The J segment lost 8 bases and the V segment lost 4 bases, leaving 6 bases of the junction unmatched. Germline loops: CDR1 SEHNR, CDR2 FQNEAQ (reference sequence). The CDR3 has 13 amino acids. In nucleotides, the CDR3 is TGTGCCAGCAGCTCGGGACAGGAGGACGGCTACACCTTC. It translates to CASSSGQEDGYTF.

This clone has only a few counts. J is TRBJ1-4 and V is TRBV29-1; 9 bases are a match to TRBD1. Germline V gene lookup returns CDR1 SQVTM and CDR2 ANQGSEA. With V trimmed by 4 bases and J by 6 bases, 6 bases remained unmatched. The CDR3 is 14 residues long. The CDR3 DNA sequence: TGCAGCGTTGTAAACACAGGGGGCGATGAAAAACTGTTTTTT. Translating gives CSVVNTGGDEKLFF.

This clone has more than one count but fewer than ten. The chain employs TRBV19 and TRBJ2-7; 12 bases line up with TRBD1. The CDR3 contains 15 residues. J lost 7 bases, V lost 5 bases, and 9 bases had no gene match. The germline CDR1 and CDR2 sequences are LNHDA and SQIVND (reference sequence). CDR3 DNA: TGTGCCAGTAGTCGGACCGGGACAGGGGGCTGGGAGCAGTACTTC. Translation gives CASSRTGTGGWEQYF.

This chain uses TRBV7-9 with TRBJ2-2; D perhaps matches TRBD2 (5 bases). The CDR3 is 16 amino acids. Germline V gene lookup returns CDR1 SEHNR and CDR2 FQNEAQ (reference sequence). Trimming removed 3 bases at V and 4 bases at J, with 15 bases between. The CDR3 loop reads CASSLRLPSSTGELFF. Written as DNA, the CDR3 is TGTGCCAGCAGCTTGCGGTTGCCTAGCAGCACCGGGGAGCTGTTTTTT.

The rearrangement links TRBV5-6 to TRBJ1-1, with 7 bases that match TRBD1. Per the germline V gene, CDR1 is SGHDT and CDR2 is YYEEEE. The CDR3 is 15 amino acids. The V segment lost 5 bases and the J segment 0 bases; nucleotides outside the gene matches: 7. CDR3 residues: CASSPQGSLNTEAFF. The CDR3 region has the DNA TGTGCCAGCAGTCCACAGGGGAGTCTGAACACTGAAGCTTTCTTT.

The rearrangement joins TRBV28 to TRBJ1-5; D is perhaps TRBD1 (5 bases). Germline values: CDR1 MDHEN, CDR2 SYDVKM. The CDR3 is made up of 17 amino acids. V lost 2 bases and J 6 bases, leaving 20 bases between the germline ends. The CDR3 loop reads CASSLSSVRGSGQPQHF. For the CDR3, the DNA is TGTGCCAGCAGTTTAAGCTCTGTACGGGGGTCGGGTCAGCCCCAGCATTTT. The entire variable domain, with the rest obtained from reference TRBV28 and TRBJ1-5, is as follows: DVKVTQSSRYLVKRTGEKVFLECVQDMDHENMFWYRQDPGLGLRLIYFSYDVKMKEKGDIPEGYSVSREKKERFSLILESASTNQTSMYLCASSLSSVRGSGQPQHFGDGTRLSIL.

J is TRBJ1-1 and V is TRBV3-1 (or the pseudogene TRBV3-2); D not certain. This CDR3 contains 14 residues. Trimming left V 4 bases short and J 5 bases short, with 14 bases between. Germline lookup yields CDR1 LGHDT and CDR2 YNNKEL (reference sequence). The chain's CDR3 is CASSPDGSRTEAFF. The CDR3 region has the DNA TGTGCCAGCAGCCCCGACGGGTCGAGAACTGAAGCTTTCTTT.

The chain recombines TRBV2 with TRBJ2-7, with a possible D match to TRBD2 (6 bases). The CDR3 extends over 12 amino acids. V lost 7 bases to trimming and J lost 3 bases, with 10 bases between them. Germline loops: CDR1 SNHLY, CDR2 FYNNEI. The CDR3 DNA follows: TGTGCCAGCAATCACGGGGGCTACGAGCAGTACTTC. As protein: CASNHGGYEQYF. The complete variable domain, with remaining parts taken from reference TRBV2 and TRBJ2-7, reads EPEVTQTPSHQVTQMGQEVILRCVPISNHLYFYWYRQILGQKVEFLVSFYNNEISEKSEIFDDQFSVERPDGSNFTLKIRSTKLEDSAMYFCASNHGGYEQYFGPGTRLTVT.

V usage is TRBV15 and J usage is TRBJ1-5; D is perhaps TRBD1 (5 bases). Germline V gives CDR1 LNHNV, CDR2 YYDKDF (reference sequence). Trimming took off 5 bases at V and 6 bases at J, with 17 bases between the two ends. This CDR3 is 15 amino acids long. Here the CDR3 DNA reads TGTGCCACCAGCCCCCGCGGGGGGAGGACTCAGCCCCAGCATTTT. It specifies CATSPRGGRTQPQHF.

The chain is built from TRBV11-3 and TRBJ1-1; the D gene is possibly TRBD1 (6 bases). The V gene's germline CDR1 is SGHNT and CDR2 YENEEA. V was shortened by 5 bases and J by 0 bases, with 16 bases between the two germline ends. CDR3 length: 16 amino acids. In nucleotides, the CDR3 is TGTGCCAGCAGCCCGCCAGGGGTAATCATGAACACTGAAGCTTTCTTT. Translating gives CASSPPGVIMNTEAFF.

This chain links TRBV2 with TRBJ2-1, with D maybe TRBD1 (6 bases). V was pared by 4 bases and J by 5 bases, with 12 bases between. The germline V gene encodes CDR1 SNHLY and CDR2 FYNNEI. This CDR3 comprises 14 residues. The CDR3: CASSVIQGNNEQFF. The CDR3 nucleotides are TGTGCCAGCAGTGTTATTCAGGGGAACAATGAGCAGTTCTTC.

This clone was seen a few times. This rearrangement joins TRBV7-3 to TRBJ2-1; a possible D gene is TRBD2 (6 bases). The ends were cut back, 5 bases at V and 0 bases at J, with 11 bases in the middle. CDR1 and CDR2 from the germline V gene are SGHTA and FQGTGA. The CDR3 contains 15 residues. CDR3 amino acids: CASSRDGSSYNEQFF. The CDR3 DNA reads TGTGCCAGCAGCCGAGACGGGAGCTCCTACAATGAGCAGTTCTTC.

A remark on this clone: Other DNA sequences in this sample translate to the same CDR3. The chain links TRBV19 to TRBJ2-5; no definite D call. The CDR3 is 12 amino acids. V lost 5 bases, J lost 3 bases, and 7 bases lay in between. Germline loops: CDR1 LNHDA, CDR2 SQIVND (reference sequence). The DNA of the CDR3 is TGTGCCAGTAGTGGTACAAAAGAGACCCAGTACTTC. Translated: CASSGTKETQYF.

CDR3 sequence (DNA): TGCGCCAGCAGCCAAGAAGAATCGGCGCTAGTACCCTCCAATGAGCAGTTCTTC. This codes for CASSQEESALVPSNEQFF. The chain carries TRBV4-1 and TRBJ2-1, with no clear D. Germline V gene data show CDR1 as MGHRA and CDR2 as YSYEKL. The CDR3 consists of 18 residues. V lost 0 bases and J lost 6, with 21 bases in between.